A single sample is the source of the 17 T cell receptor beta chains below, sequenced in a study of blood T cell repertoires in COVID-19 (TCRdb year 2020). Libraries were prepared through the immunoSEQ multiplex PCR assay. Not all clones reach the TCRdb copy of this immuneACCESS table, which keeps in-frame sequences only. Checked studies attribute under half of the gap to unresolved V genes and leave the rest unexplained. The sample table shows 80,000 to 100,000 clones, and about nine tenths are seen once. Jointly, the top ten make up 1.5% to 2% of the sample. The sequencing sample was made of peripheral blood. Every receptor here comes from a man aged 60 to 69 with acute or convalescent COVID-19.

The chain joins TRBV10-1 to TRBJ1-1, with unresolved D. CDR1 is WNHNN and CDR2 is SYGVQD in the germline V gene (reference sequence). The CDR3 is 14 amino acids. The V end lost 2 bases, the J end lost 7 bases, and 14 bases lay between the germline ends. CDR3 in DNA: TGCGCCAGCAGTGAGAATCCCGGGTCCGGTGAAGCTTTCTTT. This encodes CASSENPGSGEAFF.

The genes are TRBV5-6 and TRBJ2-1; TRBD2 agrees at 7 bases. This CDR3 contains 15 residues. CDR1 and CDR2 (germline): SGHDT, YYEEEE. The trim removed 4 bases at V and 0 bases at J, leaving 4 bases unmatched. CDR3 DNA: TGTGCCAGCAGCGGCGGGGGTACCTCCTACAATGAGCAGTTCTTC. The encoded protein is CASSGGGTSYNEQFF.

This CDR3 is CASSPSGDTEAFF. As DNA, the CDR3 is TGTGCCAGCAGCCCCTCCGGGGACACTGAAGCTTTCTTT. V is TRBV11-2 and J is TRBJ1-1, with D unresolved. This CDR3 comprises 13 residues. V gave up 5 bases and J gave up 3 bases, with 10 bases separating them. CDR1 SGHAT and CDR2 FQNNGV come from the germline V gene.

The genes are TRBV2 and TRBJ1-2; TRBD1 aligns across 7 bases. The CDR3 extends over 14 amino acids. Germline CDR1 and CDR2: SNHLY and FYNNEI. The junction had 6 bases not matched to a gene; V was cut back by 6 bases and J by 2 bases. CDR3 sequence reads: CASRGDSENYGYTF. The DNA of the CDR3 is TGTGCCAGCAGGGGGGACAGCGAGAACTATGGCTACACCTTC.

The chain joins TRBV5-1 to TRBJ1-2; tentative D call: TRBD1 (6 bases). V shed 0 bases and J shed 5 bases, with 8 bases lying between them. This CDR3 contains 13 residues. Germline V gene sequence: CDR1 SGHRS, CDR2 YFSETQ. The CDR3 sequence: CASSLEGTYGYTF. The CDR3 DNA follows: TGCGCCAGCAGCTTGGAGGGGACATATGGCTACACCTTC.

The chain joins TRBV25-1 to TRBJ2-5, with D maybe TRBD2 (6 bases). CDR3 length: 14 residues. Germline CDR1 reads MGHDK; CDR2 reads SYGVNS. The V gene lost 4 bases and the J gene lost 2 bases, with 11 bases spanning the gap. CDR3 sequence (DNA): TGTGCCAGCAGTGTAAGAGGGAGGCAAGAGACCCAGTACTTC. It translates to CASSVRGRQETQYF.

The chain has TRBV4-2 and TRBJ1-1, with 9 bases matching TRBD1. The V gene's germline CDR1 is LGHNA and CDR2 YNFKEQ. This CDR3 comprises 17 residues. The J segment lost 5 bases and the V segment lost 2 bases, leaving 12 bases of the junction unmatched. The CDR3 DNA follows: TGTGCCAGCAGCCAACAAACAGGGGGCGAAGGAAATACTGAAGCTTTCTTT. It encodes CASSQQTGGEGNTEAFF.

The rearrangement links TRBV7-2 to TRBJ1-6; no clear D. CDR1 is SGHTA, CDR2 FQGNSA, per germline. The CDR3 is 13 amino acids. V gave up 3 bases and J gave up 5 bases, with 5 bases separating them. As DNA, the CDR3 is TGTGCCAGCAGCTTGGGCCATAATTCACCCCTCCACTTT. The encoded protein is CASSLGHNSPLHF.

V gene TRBV6-1 combines with J gene TRBJ1-2; D not resolved. CDR1 and CDR2 (germline): MNHNS, SASEGT. V dropped 0 bases and J dropped 10 bases, with 6 bases sitting between them. This CDR3 has 11 amino acids. This CDR3 is CASSEALYYTF. CDR3 in DNA: TGTGCCAGCAGTGAAGCGCTCTACTACACCTTC.

V gene TRBV7-2 combines with J gene TRBJ2-5; D not resolved. Per germline, CDR1 SGHTA and CDR2 FQGNSA. This CDR3 has 11 amino acids. V lost 4 bases and J 4 bases, leaving 4 bases between the germline ends. The DNA of the CDR3 is TGTGCCAGCAGCTCATCAGAGACCCAGTACTTC. This encodes CASSSSETQYF.

The chain uses TRBV6-1 and TRBJ2-2, with D uncertain. Germline CDR1 MNHNS, CDR2 SASEGT. Trimming removed 0 bases from V and 8 bases from J, with 7 bases in between. The CDR3 length is 13 residues. The CDR3 DNA follows: TGTGCCAGCAGTGAAGCAAAACGGGGGGAGCTGTTTTTT. It translates to CASSEAKRGELFF.

CDR3 in amino acids: CASSLGQSTTNEKLFF. The CDR3, as DNA: TGTGCCAGCAGCTTAGGACAGAGTACAACTAATGAAAAACTGTTTTTT. This chain links TRBV7-9 with TRBJ1-4; tentative D call: TRBD1 (5 bases). The germline gives CDR1 SEHNR, CDR2 FQNEAQ (reference sequence). The CDR3 extends over 16 amino acids. Between the trimmed V and J ends, which lost 1 base and 0 bases, there was a span of 9 bases.

This rearrangement joins TRBV10-3 to TRBJ1-5; perhaps TRBD1 as D (5 bases). The CDR3 is 13 residues long. V was trimmed by 8 bases and J by 1 base, leaving 9 bases between them. Germline V gene sequence: CDR1 ENHRY, CDR2 SYGVKD. The CDR3 sequence is CAIRQRSNQPQHF. CDR3 nucleotides: TGTGCCATCCGACAGAGAAGCAATCAGCCCCAGCATTTT.

The chain is built from TRBV6-5 and TRBJ2-1, with D perhaps matching TRBD2 (7 bases). V lost 2 bases, J lost 2 bases, and 13 bases lay in between. CDR3 length: 16 residues. Germline-derived CDR1 and CDR2 are MNHEY and SVGAGI. The CDR3 protein is CASSYAGALTYNEQFF. CDR3 in DNA: TGTGCCAGCAGTTACGCGGGGGCCCTGACCTACAATGAGCAGTTCTTC.

This sequence joins TRBV18 and TRBJ1-1, with D perhaps matching TRBD1 (6 bases). The CDR3 extends over 15 amino acids. Germline V gene data show CDR1 as KGHSH and CDR2 as LQKENI. V dropped 3 bases and J dropped 1 base, with 12 bases sitting between them. Written as DNA, the CDR3 is TGTGCCAGCTCACCCTCGACAGGCTCGAACACTGAAGCTTTCTTT. It codes for CASSPSTGSNTEAFF.

This chain connects TRBV7-9 to TRBJ1-1, with TRBD1 identical over 7 bases. The CDR3 sequence is 14 residues long. Trimming cost V 1 base and J 4 bases; bases outside gene matches: 3. The germline CDR1 and CDR2 sequences are SEHNR and FQNEAQ (reference sequence). CDR3 in amino acids: CASSLEGGGTEAFF. The CDR3 bases are TGTGCCAGCAGCTTAGAAGGGGGCGGCACTGAAGCTTTCTTT.

The CDR3 protein is CASSLGIGHSYNSPLHF. CDR3 nucleotide sequence: TGTGCCAGCAGCTTAGGAATCGGTCACTCCTATAATTCACCCCTCCACTTT. The chain links TRBV7-9 to TRBJ1-6, with D unclear. Germline V gene lookup returns CDR1 SEHNR and CDR2 FQNEAQ (reference sequence). There are 17 residues in the CDR3. The V and J ends lost 1 base and 0 bases respectively, with 10 bases between them.